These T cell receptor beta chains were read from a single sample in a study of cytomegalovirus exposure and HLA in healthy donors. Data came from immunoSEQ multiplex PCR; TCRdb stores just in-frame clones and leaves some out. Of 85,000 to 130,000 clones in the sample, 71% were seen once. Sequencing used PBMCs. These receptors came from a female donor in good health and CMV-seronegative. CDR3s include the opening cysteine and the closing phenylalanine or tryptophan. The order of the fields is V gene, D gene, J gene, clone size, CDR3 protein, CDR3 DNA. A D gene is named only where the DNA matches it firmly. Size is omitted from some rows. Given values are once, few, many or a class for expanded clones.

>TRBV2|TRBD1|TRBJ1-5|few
CASSEGTGGRQPQHF
TGTGCCAGCAGTGAAGGGACAGGGGGCAGACAGCCCCAGCATTTT
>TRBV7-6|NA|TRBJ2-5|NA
CASSLSERETQYF
TGTGCCAGCAGCTTATCGGAGAGGGAGACCCAGTACTTC
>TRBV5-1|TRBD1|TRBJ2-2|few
CASSPNRGPAGELFF
TGCGCCAGCAGCCCCAACAGGGGGCCGGCCGGGGAGCTGTTTTTT
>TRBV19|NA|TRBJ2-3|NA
CASSAAVRSDTQYF
TGTGCCAGTAGCGCCGCGGTACGTTCAGATACGCAGTATTTT
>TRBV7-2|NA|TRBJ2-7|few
CASSLAGTREYEQYF
TGTGCCAGCAGCTTAGCCGGGACAAGGGAATACGAGCAGTACTTC
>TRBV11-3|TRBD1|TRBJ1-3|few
CASSQRTGEDSGNTIYF
TGTGCCAGCAGCCAAAGGACAGGGGAGGACTCTGGAAACACCATATATTTT
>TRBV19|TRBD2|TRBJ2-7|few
CASSPGTKGSTSGSAYEQYF
TGTGCCAGTAGTCCCGGGACCAAAGGGAGTACTAGCGGGAGTGCCTACGAGCAGTACTTC
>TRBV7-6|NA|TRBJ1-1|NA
CASSGRGWTEAFF
TGTGCCAGCAGCGGGCGGGGTTGGACTGAAGCTTTCTTT
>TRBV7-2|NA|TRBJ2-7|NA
CASSSDGGLSYEQYF
TGTGCCAGCAGCTCGGATGGCGGGCTTTCCTACGAGCAGTACTTC
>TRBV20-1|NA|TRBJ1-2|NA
CSASPRDGYTF
TGCAGTGCTAGCCCTCGGGATGGCTACACCTTC
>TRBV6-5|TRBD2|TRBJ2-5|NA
CASRTGLAEQETQYF
TGTGCCAGCAGGACGGGACTAGCAGAGCAAGAGACCCAGTACTTC
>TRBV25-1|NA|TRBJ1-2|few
CASSDSYYGYTF
TGTGCCAGCAGTGATAGCTACTATGGCTACACCTTC
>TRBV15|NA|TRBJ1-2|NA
CATSRERGGGYTF
TGTGCCACCAGCAGAGAACGGGGAGGTGGCTACACCTTC
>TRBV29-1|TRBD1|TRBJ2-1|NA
CSVSLRTGFLYNEQFF
TGCAGCGTTAGCCTAAGGACAGGGTTTCTATACAATGAGCAGTTCTTC
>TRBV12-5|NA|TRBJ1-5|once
CASGLQGWQPQHF
TGTGCTAGTGGTTTACAGGGTTGGCAGCCCCAGCATTTT
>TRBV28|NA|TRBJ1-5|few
CASRLKGGSNQPQHF
TGTGCCAGCAGATTAAAAGGGGGTAGCAATCAGCCCCAGCATTTT
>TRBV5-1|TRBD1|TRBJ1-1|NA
CASSGGQGWARNTEAFF
TGCGCCAGCAGCGGGGGACAGGGTTGGGCCCGGAACACTGAAGCTTTCTTT
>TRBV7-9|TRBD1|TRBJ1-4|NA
CASSLEAGGPEKLFF
TGTGCCAGCAGCTTAGAGGCAGGGGGACCTGAAAAACTGTTTTTT
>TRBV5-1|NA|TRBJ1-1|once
CASSQSGGRMNTEAFF
TGCGCCAGCAGCCAGTCCGGGGGAAGGATGAACACTGAAGCTTTCTTT
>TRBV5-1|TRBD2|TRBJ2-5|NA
CASSEASGRETQYF
TGCGCCAGCTCAGAGGCTAGCGGGAGAGAGACCCAGTACTTC
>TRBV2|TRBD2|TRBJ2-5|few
CASTKSTSGRVGRQETQYF
TGTGCCAGCACCAAGTCTACTAGCGGGAGGGTCGGGAGACAAGAGACCCAGTACTTC
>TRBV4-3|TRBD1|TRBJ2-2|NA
CASSQEGQVTGELFF
TGCGCCAGCAGCCAAGAGGGACAGGTCACCGGGGAGCTGTTTTTT
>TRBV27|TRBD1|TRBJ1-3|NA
CASSGTGAGNTIYF
TGTGCCAGCTCGGGGACAGGGGCCGGGAACACCATATATTTT
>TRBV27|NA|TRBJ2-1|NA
CASNAGLTSYNEQFF
TGTGCCAGCAATGCGGGGCTGACCTCCTACAATGAGCAGTTCTTC
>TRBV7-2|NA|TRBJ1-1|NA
CASSLTRQRAFF
TGTGCCAGCAGCTTGACTCGCCAGAGAGCTTTCTTT
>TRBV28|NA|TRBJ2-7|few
CASSQSRVVQYF
TGTGCCAGCAGTCAGTCCCGGGTGGTGCAGTACTTC